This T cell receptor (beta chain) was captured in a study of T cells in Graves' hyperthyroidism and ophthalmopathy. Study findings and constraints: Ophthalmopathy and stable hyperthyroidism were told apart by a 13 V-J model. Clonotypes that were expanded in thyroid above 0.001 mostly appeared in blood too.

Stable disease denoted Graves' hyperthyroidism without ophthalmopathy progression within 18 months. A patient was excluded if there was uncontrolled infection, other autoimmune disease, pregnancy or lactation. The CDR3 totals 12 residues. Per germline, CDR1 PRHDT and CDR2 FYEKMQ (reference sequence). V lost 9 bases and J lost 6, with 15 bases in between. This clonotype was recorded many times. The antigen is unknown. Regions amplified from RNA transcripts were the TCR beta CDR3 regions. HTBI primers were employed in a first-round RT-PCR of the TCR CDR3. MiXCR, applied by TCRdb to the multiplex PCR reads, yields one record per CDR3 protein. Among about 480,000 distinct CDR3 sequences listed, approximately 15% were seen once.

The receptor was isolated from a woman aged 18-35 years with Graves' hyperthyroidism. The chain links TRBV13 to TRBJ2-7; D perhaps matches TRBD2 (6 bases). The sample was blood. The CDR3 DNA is TGTGCCAGTTCTAGCGACTGGGGCGAGCAGTACTTC. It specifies CASSSDWGEQYF.